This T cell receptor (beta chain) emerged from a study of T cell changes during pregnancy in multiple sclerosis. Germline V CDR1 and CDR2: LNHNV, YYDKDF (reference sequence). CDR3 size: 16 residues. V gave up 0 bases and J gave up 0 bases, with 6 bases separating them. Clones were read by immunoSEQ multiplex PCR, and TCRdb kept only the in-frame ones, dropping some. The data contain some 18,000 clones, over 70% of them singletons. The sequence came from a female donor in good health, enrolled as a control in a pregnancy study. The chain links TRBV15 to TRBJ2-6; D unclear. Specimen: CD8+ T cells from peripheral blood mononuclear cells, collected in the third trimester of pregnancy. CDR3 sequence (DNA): TGTGCCACCAGCAGAGAGATGAGCTCTGGGGCCAACGTCCTGACTTTC. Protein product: CATSREMSSGANVLTF.